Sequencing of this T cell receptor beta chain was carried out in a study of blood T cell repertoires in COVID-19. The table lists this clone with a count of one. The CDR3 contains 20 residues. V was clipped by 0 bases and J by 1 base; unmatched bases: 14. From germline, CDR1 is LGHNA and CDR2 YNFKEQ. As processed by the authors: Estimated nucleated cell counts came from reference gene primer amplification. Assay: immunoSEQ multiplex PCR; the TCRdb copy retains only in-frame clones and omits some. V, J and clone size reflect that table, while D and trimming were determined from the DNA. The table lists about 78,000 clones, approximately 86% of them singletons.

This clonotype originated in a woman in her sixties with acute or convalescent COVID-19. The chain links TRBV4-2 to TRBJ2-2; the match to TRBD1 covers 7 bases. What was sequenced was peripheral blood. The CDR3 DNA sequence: TGTGCCAGCAGCCAAGATCGAACTGGCTCGGACAGGAGGAACACCGGGGAGCTGTTTTTT. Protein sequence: CASSQDRTGSDRRNTGELFF.